This TCR beta chain came from a study of beta chain features in type 1 diabetes. Study-level information: Sorted cell examination encompassed 100,000,000 or so cells across all samples.

This clone was seen many times. The CDR3 is 16 residues long. Expressed TCRB transcripts were sequenced, since all the RNA that had been isolated was reverse transcribed. TCRdb keeps only in-frame clones here, not all; method: immunoSEQ multiplex PCR. The table shows approximately 150,000 clones, with over 9.5% occurring only once. The specimen sequenced was naive CD4+ T cells from blood. This chain uses TRBV21-1 with TRBJ2-1; TRBD1 is taken as the D call from the table, unchecked against the DNA. TRBV21-1 corresponds to a pseudogene. The sequence came from a man aged 18 to 35 in good health. CDR3 sequence (DNA): TGTGCCAGCAGCAAAAATCAGGTTCCATCCTACAATGAGCAGTTCTTC. Translating gives CASSKNQVPSYNEQFF.